This T cell receptor beta chain is drawn from a study of T cells in Graves' hyperthyroidism and ophthalmopathy. This clonotype has a handful of counts. No antigen is known for it. General study results and limits: By a 13 V-J model, ophthalmopathy was set apart from stable hyperthyroidism.

Ophthalmopathy cases scored 3 or more on the Clinical Activity Score and 4 or more on NOSPECS grade, with duration below 3 months. The CDR3 length is 16 residues. Per germline, CDR1 SGHDN and CDR2 FVKESK. V was clipped by 0 bases and J by 5 bases; unmatched bases: 6. Regions amplified from RNA transcripts were the TCR beta CDR3 regions. Initially, a first-round RT-PCR of the TCR CDR3 employed the HTBI primer set. TCRdb re-derived calls from the multiplex PCR reads in MiXCR, one entry per CDR3 protein. The sample consists of some 550,000 distinct CDR3 sequences, around 16% of them appearing once. The chain couples TRBV14 to TRBJ1-5; 8 nucleotides match TRBD1. The sample consisted of blood. The sequence came from a woman aged 40 to 50 with Graves' ophthalmopathy. The CDR3 protein is CASSQDTGQGHQPQHF. CDR3 nucleotides: TGTGCCAGCAGCCAAGATACAGGACAGGGCCATCAGCCCCAGCATTTT.